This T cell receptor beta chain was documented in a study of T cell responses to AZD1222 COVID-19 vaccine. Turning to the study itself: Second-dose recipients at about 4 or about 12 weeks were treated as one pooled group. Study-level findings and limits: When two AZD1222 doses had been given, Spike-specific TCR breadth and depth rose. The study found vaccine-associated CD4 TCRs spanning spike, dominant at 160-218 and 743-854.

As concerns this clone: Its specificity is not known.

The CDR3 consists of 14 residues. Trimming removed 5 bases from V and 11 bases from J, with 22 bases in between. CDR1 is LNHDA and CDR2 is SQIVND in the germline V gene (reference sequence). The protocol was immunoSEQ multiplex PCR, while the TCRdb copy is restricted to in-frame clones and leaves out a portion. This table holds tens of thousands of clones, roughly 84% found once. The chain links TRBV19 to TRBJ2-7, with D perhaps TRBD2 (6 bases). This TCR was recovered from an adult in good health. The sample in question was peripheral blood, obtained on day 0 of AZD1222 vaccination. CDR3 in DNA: TGTGCCAGTAGTGCCGGCGGGGCTGCGGGGATGAAGTACTTC. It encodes CASSAGGAAGMKYF.